This T cell receptor beta chain was sequenced during a study of T-cell reconstitution after alpha-beta-depleted transplantation in children. This CDR3 comprises 17 residues. Trimming removed 6 bases from V and 3 bases from J; junction bases left unmatched: 14. This clonotype occurred a few times. Unique molecular identifiers were used to barcode this TCRbeta library. TCRdb reprocessed the PCR reads with MiXCR, giving one entry per CDR3 protein. The sample consists of about half a million distinct CDR3 sequences, about an eighth of them appearing once. This sample comprised PBMCs from the stem cell graft donor, obtained from the stem cell graft. The V gene is TRBV12-3 or TRBV12-4, the J gene TRBJ2-5; 9 positions match TRBD2. This TCR was sampled from a human donor who donated a stem cell graft to a child with combined immunodeficiency. DNA of the CDR3: TGTGCCAGCAGCTCCTTCGCCCGTTCTAGCGGGGAAGAGACCCAGTACTTC. It is translated as CASSSFARSSGEETQYF.